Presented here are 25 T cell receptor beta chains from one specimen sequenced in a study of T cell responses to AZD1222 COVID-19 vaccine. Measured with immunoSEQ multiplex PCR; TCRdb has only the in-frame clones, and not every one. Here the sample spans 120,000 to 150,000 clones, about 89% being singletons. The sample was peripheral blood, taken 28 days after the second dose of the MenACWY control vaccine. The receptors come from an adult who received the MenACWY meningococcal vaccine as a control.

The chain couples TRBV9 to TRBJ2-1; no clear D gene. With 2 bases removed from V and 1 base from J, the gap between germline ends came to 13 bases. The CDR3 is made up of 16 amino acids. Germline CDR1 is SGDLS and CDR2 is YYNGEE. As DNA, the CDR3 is TGTGCCAGCAGCGTTGGATTTAGTGTTTCCTACAATGAGCAGTTCTTC. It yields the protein CASSVGFSVSYNEQFF.

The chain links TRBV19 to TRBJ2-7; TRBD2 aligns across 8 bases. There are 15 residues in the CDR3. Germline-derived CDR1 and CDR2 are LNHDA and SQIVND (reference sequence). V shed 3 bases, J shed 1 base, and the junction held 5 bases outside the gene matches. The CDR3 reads CASSISGGASYEQYF. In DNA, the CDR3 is TGTGCCAGTAGTATCTCGGGAGGGGCGTCCTACGAGCAGTACTTC.

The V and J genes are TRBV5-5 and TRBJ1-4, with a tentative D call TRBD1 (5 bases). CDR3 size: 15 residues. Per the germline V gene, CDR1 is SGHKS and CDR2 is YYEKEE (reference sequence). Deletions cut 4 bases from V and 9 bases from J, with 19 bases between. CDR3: CASSGDGSGIQKLFF. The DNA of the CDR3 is TGTGCCAGCAGCGGGGACGGCTCAGGAATCCAAAAACTGTTTTTT.

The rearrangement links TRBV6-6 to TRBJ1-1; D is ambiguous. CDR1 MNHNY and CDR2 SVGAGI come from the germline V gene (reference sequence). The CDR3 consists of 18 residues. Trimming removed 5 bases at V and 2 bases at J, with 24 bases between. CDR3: CASSLFRGGSSLNTEAFF. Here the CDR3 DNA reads TGTGCCAGCAGTCTGTTTCGGGGAGGGTCCTCTTTAAACACTGAAGCTTTCTTT.

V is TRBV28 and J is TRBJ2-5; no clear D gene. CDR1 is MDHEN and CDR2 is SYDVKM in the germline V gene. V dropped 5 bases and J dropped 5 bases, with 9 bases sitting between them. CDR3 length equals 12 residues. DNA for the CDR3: TGTGCCAGCAGTCCTCCTCGGGAGACCCAGTACTTC. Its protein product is CASSPPRETQYF.

CDR3 DNA: TGCAGCGTTCTCAGGGGTCAAGAGACCCAGTACTTC. Translated: CSVLRGQETQYF. V is TRBV29-1 and J is TRBJ2-5; possible D gene TRBD1, 6 bases. This CDR3 has 12 amino acids. V lost 5 bases and J 2 bases, leaving 9 bases between the germline ends. Germline assignment: CDR1 SQVTM and CDR2 ANQGSEA. Full variable domain (outside the CDR3, taken from reference TRBV29-1 and TRBJ2-5): SAVISQKPSRDICQRGTSLTIQCQVDSQVTMMFWYRQQPGQSLTLIATANQGSEATYESGFVIDKFPISRPNLTFSTLTVSNMSPEDSSIYLCSVLRGQETQYFGPGTRLLVL.

The CDR3 here is CASIPPTAYGYTF. DNA for the CDR3: TGTGCCAGCATACCACCGACGGCCTATGGCTACACCTTC. The V and J genes are TRBV28 and TRBJ1-2, with D unclear. CDR3 length equals 13 residues. Germline CDR1 and CDR2: MDHEN and SYDVKM. The V and J ends lost 7 bases and 4 bases respectively, with 13 bases between them.

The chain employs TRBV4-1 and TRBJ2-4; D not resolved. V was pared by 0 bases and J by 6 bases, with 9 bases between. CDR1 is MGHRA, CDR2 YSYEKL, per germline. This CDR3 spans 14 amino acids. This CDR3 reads CASSQDSQLNIQYF. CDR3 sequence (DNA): TGCGCCAGCAGCCAAGATAGTCAGCTAAACATTCAGTACTTC.

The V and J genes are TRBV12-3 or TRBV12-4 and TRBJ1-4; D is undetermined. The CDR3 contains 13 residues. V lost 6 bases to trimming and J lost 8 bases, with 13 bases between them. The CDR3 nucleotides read TGTGCCAGCAGAAACCTAGGCGGAGAAAAACTGTTTTTT. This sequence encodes CASRNLGGEKLFF.

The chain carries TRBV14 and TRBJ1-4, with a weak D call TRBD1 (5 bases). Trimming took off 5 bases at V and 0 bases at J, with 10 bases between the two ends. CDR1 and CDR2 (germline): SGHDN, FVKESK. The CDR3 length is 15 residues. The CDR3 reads CASSKGVATNEKLFF. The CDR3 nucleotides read TGTGCCAGCAGCAAAGGGGTTGCAACTAATGAAAAACTGTTTTTT.

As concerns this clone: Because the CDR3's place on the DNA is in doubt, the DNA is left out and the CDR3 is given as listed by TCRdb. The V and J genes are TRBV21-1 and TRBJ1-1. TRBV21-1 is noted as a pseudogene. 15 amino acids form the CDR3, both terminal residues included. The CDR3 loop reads CASSKIWAVGAEAFF.

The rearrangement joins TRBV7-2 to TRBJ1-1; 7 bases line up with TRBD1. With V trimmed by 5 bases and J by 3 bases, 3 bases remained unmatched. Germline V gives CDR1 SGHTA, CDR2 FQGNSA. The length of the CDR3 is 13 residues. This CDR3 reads CASSQQGDTEAFF. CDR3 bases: TGTGCCAGCAGCCAGCAGGGGGACACTGAAGCTTTCTTT.

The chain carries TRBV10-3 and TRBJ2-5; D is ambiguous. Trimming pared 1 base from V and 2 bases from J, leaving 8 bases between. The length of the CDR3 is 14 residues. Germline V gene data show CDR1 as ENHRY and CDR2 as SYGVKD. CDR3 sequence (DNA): TGTGCCATCAGTGAGTTGAAGCAGCAAGAGACCCAGTACTTC. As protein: CAISELKQQETQYF.

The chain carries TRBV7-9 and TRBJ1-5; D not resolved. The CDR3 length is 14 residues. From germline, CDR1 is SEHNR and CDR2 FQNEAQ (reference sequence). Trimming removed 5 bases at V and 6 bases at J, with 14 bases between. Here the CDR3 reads CASSVDTRSQPQHF. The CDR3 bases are TGTGCCAGCAGCGTAGACACGAGGAGTCAGCCCCAGCATTTT.

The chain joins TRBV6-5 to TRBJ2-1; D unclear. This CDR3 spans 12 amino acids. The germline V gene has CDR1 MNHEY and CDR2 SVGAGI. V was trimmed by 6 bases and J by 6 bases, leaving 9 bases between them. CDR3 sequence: CASRQQLNEQFF. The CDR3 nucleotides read TGTGCCAGCAGACAACAACTCAATGAGCAGTTCTTC.

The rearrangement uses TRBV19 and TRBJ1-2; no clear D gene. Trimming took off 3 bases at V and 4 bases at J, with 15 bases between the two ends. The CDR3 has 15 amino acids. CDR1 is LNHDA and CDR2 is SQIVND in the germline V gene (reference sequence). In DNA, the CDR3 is TGTGCCAGTAGTATTAAGGGAGTCGGAGGCTATGGCTACACCTTC. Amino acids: CASSIKGVGGYGYTF.

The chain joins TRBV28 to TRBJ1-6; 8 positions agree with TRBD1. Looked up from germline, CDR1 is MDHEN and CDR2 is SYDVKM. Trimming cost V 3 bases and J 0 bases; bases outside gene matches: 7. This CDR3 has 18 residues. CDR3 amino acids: CASSLGQGAGSYNSPLHF. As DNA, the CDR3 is TGTGCCAGCAGTTTGGGCCAGGGGGCCGGCTCCTATAATTCACCCCTCCACTTT. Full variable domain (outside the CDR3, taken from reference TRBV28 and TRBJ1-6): DVKVTQSSRYLVKRTGEKVFLECVQDMDHENMFWYRQDPGLGLRLIYFSYDVKMKEKGDIPEGYSVSREKKERFSLILESASTNQTSMYLCASSLGQGAGSYNSPLHFGNGTRLTVT.

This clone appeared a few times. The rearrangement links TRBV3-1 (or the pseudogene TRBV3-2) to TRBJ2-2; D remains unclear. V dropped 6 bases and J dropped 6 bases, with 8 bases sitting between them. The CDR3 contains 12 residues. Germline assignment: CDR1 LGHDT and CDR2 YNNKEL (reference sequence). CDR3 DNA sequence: TGTGCCAGCAGGGTATGGGCCGGGGAGCTGTTTTTT. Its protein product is CASRVWAGELFF.

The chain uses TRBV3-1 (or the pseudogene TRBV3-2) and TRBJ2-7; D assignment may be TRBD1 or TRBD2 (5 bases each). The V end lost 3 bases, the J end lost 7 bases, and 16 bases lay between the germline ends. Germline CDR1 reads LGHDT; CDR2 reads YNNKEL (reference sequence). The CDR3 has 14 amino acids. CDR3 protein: CASSHGTGAWEQYF. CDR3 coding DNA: TGTGCCAGCAGCCACGGGACCGGCGCATGGGAGCAGTACTTC.

DNA of the CDR3: TGTGCCATCAGTGATGGTCAGAGCTCCTACAATGAGCAGTTCTTC. It encodes CAISDGQSSYNEQFF. The V call is TRBV10-3, the J call TRBJ2-1; the D is unclear. The CDR3 has 15 residues. Trimming took off 3 bases at V and 0 bases at J, with 9 bases between the two ends. The V gene's germline CDR1 is ENHRY and CDR2 SYGVKD.

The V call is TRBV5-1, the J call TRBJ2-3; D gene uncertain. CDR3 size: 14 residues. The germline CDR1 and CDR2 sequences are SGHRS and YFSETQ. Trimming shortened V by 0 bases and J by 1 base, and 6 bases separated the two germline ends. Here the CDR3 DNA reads TGCGCCAGCAGCTTGGAAGCCCGCACAGATACGCAGTATTTT. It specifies CASSLEARTDTQYF.

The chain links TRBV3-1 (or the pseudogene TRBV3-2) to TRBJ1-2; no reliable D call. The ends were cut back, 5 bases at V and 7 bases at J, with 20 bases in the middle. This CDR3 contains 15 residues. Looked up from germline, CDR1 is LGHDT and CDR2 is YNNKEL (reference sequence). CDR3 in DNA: TGTGCCAGCAGCTCTAGCGTTACACGCGCCGGTGGCTACACCTTC. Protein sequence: CASSSSVTRAGGYTF.

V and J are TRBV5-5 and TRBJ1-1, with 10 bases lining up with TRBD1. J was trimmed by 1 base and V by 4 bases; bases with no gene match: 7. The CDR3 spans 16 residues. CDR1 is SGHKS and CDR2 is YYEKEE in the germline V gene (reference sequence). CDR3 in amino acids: CASSPIRQGANTEAFF. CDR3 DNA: TGTGCCAGCAGCCCGATCAGACAGGGGGCGAACACTGAAGCTTTCTTT.

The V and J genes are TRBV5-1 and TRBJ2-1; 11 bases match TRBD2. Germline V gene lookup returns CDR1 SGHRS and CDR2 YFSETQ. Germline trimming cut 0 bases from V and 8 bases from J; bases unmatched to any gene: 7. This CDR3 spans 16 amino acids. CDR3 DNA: TGCGCCAGCAGCTTGGGTGCACTAGCGGGAGTCGATGAGCAGTTCTTC. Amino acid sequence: CASSLGALAGVDEQFF.

This chain's CDR3 is CASSPTGQGVYGYTF. CDR3 coding DNA: TGTGCCAGCAGCCCAACAGGACAGGGAGTCTATGGCTACACCTTC. The chain combines TRBV3-1 (or the pseudogene TRBV3-2) with TRBJ1-2; TRBD1 matches 8 bases. The junction had 8 bases not matched to a gene; V was cut back by 4 bases and J by 4 bases. The length of the CDR3 is 15 residues. CDR1 and CDR2 (germline): LGHDT, YNNKEL (reference sequence).